This T cell receptor beta chain derives from a study of OX40 agonist ivuxolimab in advanced cancers. Germline loops: CDR1 KGHSH, CDR2 LQKENI. The V and J ends lost 3 bases and 5 bases, in that order; junction bases with no gene match: 4. The CDR3 spans 14 residues. Clones were read by immunoSEQ multiplex PCR, and TCRdb kept only the in-frame ones, dropping some. The sample has 65,000 to 95,000 clones; 89% are singletons. The chain is built from TRBV18 and TRBJ1-5; 7 nucleotides match TRBD1. Sequenced here: CD4+ or CD8+ T cells sorted from blood, sampled in a trial of the OX40 agonist ivuxolimab. This TCR came from an adult with an advanced solid tumor such as melanoma, head and neck, liver or kidney cancer. CDR3 nucleotides: TGTGCCAGCTCACCGACAGGGAGGGATCAGCCCCAGCATTTT. It translates to CASSPTGRDQPQHF.